This TCR beta chain was obtained from a study of cytomegalovirus exposure and HLA in healthy donors. CDR3 length equals 15 residues. Germline CDR1 and CDR2: MNHNS and SASEGT. V lost 5 bases and J lost 2; bases outside the gene matches: 6. The PCR employed 60 Vbeta primers together with 13 Jbeta primers. The method was immunoSEQ multiplex PCR; TCRdb's version includes in-frame clones alone and lacks a portion of them. The table lists 270,000 or so clones, about nine tenths of them singletons, with 1.7% in the top ten. Sequenced input: PBMCs. The rearrangement links TRBV6-1 to TRBJ1-2; 9 positions match TRBD1. This TCR was sampled from a girl aged 2 to 10 in good health and CMV-seronegative. CDR3 in DNA: TGTGCCAGCAGTACGACAGGGGGTGTAAACTATGGCTACACCTTC. This translates into CASSTTGGVNYGYTF.